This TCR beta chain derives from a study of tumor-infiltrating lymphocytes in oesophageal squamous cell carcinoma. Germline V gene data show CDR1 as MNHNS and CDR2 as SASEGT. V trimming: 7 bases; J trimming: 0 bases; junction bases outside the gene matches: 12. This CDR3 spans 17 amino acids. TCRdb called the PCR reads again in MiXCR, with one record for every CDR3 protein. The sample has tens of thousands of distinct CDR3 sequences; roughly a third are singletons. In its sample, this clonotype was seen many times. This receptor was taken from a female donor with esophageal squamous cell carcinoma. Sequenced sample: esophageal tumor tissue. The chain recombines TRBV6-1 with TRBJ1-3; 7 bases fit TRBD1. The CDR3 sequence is CASMALRTGLSGNTIYF. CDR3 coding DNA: TGTGCCAGCATGGCCCTCCGGACAGGACTCTCTGGAAACACCATATATTTT.